The source of this T cell receptor (beta chain) is a study of blood T cells in healthy people across ages. Overall study findings and caveats: It was the long-lived donors that had more naive CD4+ cells and higher diversity than aged donors. Researchers report that TCR beta diversity correlated strongly with naive T cell percentage.

Sample-barcoded 5' priming and a J-beta primer mix drove a second PCR of roughly 6 to 12 cycles. TCRdb ran MiXCR on the 5' RACE reads and lists one entry per CDR3 protein. The sample lists 590,000 or so distinct CDR3 sequences; around 31% were seen once. The CDR3 is 13 residues long. Germline CDR1 ENHRY, CDR2 SYGVKD. With 8 bases removed from V and 6 bases from J, the gap between germline ends came to 13 bases. For every donor, a draw yielded 8.5 to 10 milliliters of peripheral blood. Samples each yielded at least 5 micrograms of total RNA. The sample holds many counts of this clonotype. Its matching antigen is unknown.

The clonotype originates from a woman of 80 years or more in good health. This rearrangement joins TRBV10-3 to TRBJ1-4; maybe TRBD1 (5 bases). Sequenced input: blood. The CDR3 coding sequence is TGTGCCATCCAAGGAGGGGAATATGAAAAACTGTTTTTT. This translates into CAIQGGEYEKLFF.